What follows are 2 T cell receptor beta chains derived from one specimen sequenced in a study of response to subunit inactivated influenza vaccine. TCRdb reprocessed the RT-PCR reads with MiXCR, giving one entry per CDR3 protein. This table has approximately 520,000 distinct CDR3 sequences, 25% appearing once. Sequences were derived from CD4+ T cells sorted from PBMCs, sampled roughly 5 days after vaccination. The receptor source for this set is a man aged 50 to 59 who received an inactivated influenza vaccine.

CDR3 nucleotides: TGTGCCAGCACCCCCAGGGTTGGGGATAACTATGGCTACACCTTC. Its protein is CASTPRVGDNYGYTF. This chain links TRBV6-1 with TRBJ1-2; D possibly corresponds to TRBD1 (5 bases). Looked up from germline, CDR1 is MNHNS and CDR2 is SASEGT. This CDR3 contains 15 residues. V was cut by 7 bases and J by 1 base, with 16 bases left in between.

This clonotype was seen a few times. The chain recombines TRBV4-1 with TRBJ2-7; no reliable D call. The CDR3 contains 14 residues. Germline values: CDR1 MGHRA, CDR2 YSYEKL. V was pared by 0 bases and J by 4 bases, with 10 bases between. CDR3 sequence reads: CASSQDSAVYEQYF. DNA of the CDR3: TGCGCCAGCAGCCAAGACTCGGCCGTTTACGAGCAGTACTTC.